The next 10 T cell receptor beta chains were all read from a single sample in a study of blood T cell repertoires in COVID-19. Sequencing was performed with immunoSEQ multiplex PCR; in TCRdb, only in-frame clones are kept and a portion is missing. This table holds some 210,000 clones, about nine tenths found once. What was sequenced was peripheral blood. These TCRs come from a woman between 35 and 50 years old with acute or convalescent COVID-19.

CDR3 in amino acids: CASSEGEKLFF. The CDR3 DNA is TGTGCCAGCAGCGAGGGAGAAAAACTGTTTTTT. This chain connects TRBV27 to TRBJ1-4, with D unresolved. Germline CDR1 MNHEY, CDR2 SMNVEV (reference sequence). Trimming shortened V by 6 bases and J by 8 bases, and 7 bases separated the two germline ends. The CDR3 is made up of 11 amino acids.

The chain employs TRBV24-1 and TRBJ2-5; no clear D gene. The CDR3 covers 13 residues. With 6 bases removed from V and 2 bases from J, the gap between germline ends came to 9 bases. In germline, CDR1 is KGHDR, CDR2 SFDVKD. CDR3 loop: CATSSWAQETQYF. The CDR3 DNA sequence: TGTGCCACCAGTAGCTGGGCTCAAGAGACCCAGTACTTC.

This rearrangement joins TRBV5-8 to TRBJ1-6; a possible D gene is TRBD1 (6 bases). The CDR3 extends over 14 amino acids. The germline CDR1 and CDR2 sequences are SGHTS and YDEGEE. The ends were cut back, 2 bases at V and 10 bases at J, with 13 bases in the middle. CDR3 DNA: TGTGCCAGCAGCTTTTCAGGGGTTAGGTCACCCCTCCACTTT. Amino acid sequence: CASSFSGVRSPLHF.

The chain joins TRBV9 to TRBJ1-2; D is perhaps TRBD1 (6 bases). Germline V CDR1 and CDR2: SGDLS, YYNGEE. This CDR3 has 13 amino acids. Trimming shortened V by 4 bases and J by 2 bases, and 9 bases separated the two germline ends. CDR3 DNA: TGTGCCAGCAGCCCGGACAGCAACTATGGCTACACCTTC. Encoded protein: CASSPDSNYGYTF.

This chain connects TRBV30 to TRBJ1-2; D might be TRBD1 (6 bases). In germline, CDR1 is GTSNPN, CDR2 SVGIG (reference sequence). The CDR3 extends over 13 amino acids. V was trimmed by 0 bases and J by 7 bases, leaving 12 bases between them. As DNA, the CDR3 is TGTGCCTGGAGTGTACCAGGGGAAAGTGGCTACACCTTC. This sequence encodes CAWSVPGESGYTF.

To note about this clone: Distinct nucleotide sequences in the sample also encode this CDR3. CDR3 nucleotide sequence: TGCGCCAGCAGCCTGACAGTGAACACTGAAGCTTTCTTT. Residues: CASSLTVNTEAFF. This sequence joins TRBV5-1 and TRBJ1-1, with D perhaps TRBD1 (5 bases). In germline, CDR1 is SGHRS, CDR2 YFSETQ. The ends were cut back, 4 bases at V and 0 bases at J, with 7 bases in the middle. The CDR3 has 13 amino acids.

The rearrangement uses TRBV5-1 and TRBJ2-1; no clear D. Germline CDR1 and CDR2: SGHRS and YFSETQ. The CDR3 covers 15 residues. Trimming stripped 0 bases from V and 0 bases from J, with 7 bases between. The CDR3: CASSLGATSYNEQFF. CDR3 in DNA: TGCGCCAGCAGCTTGGGGGCCACCTCCTACAATGAGCAGTTCTTC.

The chain employs TRBV10-3 and TRBJ2-1; 7 positions match TRBD1. Trimming took 3 bases from V and 5 from J; bases not matched to a gene: 7. CDR1 and CDR2 (germline): ENHRY, SYGVKD. The CDR3 has 15 amino acids. CDR3 bases: TGTGCCATCAGTGAACGACAGGGTTCCCACAATGAGCAGTTCTTC. As protein: CAISERQGSHNEQFF.

This clone was counted a few times. This chain links TRBV10-3 with TRBJ1-4; 9 bases align to TRBD1. The CDR3 sequence is 17 residues long. The V and J ends lost 8 bases and 6 bases, in that order; junction bases with no gene match: 16. Germline CDR1 ENHRY, CDR2 SYGVKD. CDR3 in DNA: TGTGCCATCCGAGCGGCACCCGGGACAGGGCGAGATGAAAAACTGTTTTTT. Its translation is CAIRAAPGTGRDEKLFF.

This chain uses TRBV4-1 with TRBJ1-1; no clear D gene. The CDR3 has 15 residues. Trimming removed 0 bases from V and 3 bases from J, with 11 bases in between. Germline V lookup: CDR1 MGHRA, CDR2 YSYEKL. In DNA form, the CDR3 reads TGCGCCAGCAGCCAAGAATCCCCAGTGGACACTGAAGCTTTCTTT. It codes for CASSQESPVDTEAFF.